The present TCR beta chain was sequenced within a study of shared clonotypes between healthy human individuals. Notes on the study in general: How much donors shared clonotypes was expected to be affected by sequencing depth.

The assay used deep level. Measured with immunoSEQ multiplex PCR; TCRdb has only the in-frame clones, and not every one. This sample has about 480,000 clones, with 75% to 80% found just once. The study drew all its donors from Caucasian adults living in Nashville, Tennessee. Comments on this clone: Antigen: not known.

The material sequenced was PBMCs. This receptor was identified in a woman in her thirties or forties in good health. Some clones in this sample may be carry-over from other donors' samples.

The chain's CDR3 is CASKSGLLNTGELFF. In nucleotides, the CDR3 is TGTGCCAGCAAATCGGGACTCCTGAACACCGGGGAGCTGTTTTTT. The J gene is TRBJ2-2, the V gene TRBV27, with a possible D match to TRBD2 (6 bases). The V gene's germline CDR1 is MNHEY and CDR2 SMNVEV (reference sequence). V was shortened by 7 bases and J by 1 base, with 13 bases between the two germline ends. This CDR3 comprises 15 residues.